The clone carrying this T cell receptor (beta chain) was detected only a few times. The antigen is unknown. The entry originates in a study of cytomegalovirus exposure and HLA in healthy donors. Study results and limitations: Under in vitro conditions, three CMV-associated chains were confirmed as specific for CMV antigens. A later analysis associated approximately 17,000 TCR beta sequences with HLA alleles at a 0.05 false discovery rate.

Researchers ran the PCR with 60 Vbeta and 13 Jbeta primers. This table comes from immunoSEQ multiplex PCR, and its TCRdb copy is limited to in-frame clones, with some not included. The sample includes under 150,000 clones, under 10% of them seen just once. This CDR3 comprises 15 residues. The germline V gene encodes CDR1 SGHVS and CDR2 FQNEAQ. After removal of 2 bases from V and 1 base from J, the junction contained 3 bases not matched to a gene. Sequences were obtained from PBMCs. This TCR was sampled from a woman between 40 and 55 years old in good health and CMV-seropositive. The chain is built from TRBV7-8 and TRBJ2-5; 8 bases line up with TRBD2. The DNA of the CDR3 is TGTGCCAGCAGCTTATTAGCGGGGAGCCAAGAGACCCAGTACTTC. Translation gives CASSLLAGSQETQYF. The whole variable domain, remainder taken from reference TRBV7-8 and TRBJ2-5, is GAGVSQSPRYKVAKRGQDVALRCDPISGHVSLFWYQQALGQGPEFLTYFQNEAQLDKSGLPSDRFFAERPEGSVSTLKIQRTQQEDSAVYLCASSLLAGSQETQYFGPGTRLLVL.